The rows below give T cell receptor beta chains drawn from one sample of a study of OX40 agonist ivuxolimab in advanced cancers. Measured with immunoSEQ multiplex PCR; TCRdb has only the in-frame clones, and not every one. The table includes 30,000 to 40,000 clones, 82% detected once. The sequenced sample was CD4+ or CD8+ T cells sorted from blood, obtained in a trial of the OX40 agonist ivuxolimab. The origin of the receptors is an adult with an advanced solid tumor such as melanoma, head and neck, liver or kidney cancer. CDR3s include the opening cysteine and the closing phenylalanine or tryptophan. The order of the fields is J gene, V gene, D gene, clone size, CDR3 DNA, CDR3 protein. The D gene is left open where the match is weak. Only some rows state a clone size, as once, few, many or a class for expanded clones.

TRBJ2-3	TRBV4-2	NA	NA	TGTGCCAGCAGCCAAGACCTAGTAGCAGATACGCAGTATTTT	CASSQDLVADTQYF
TRBJ1-1	TRBV5-4	NA	once	TGTGCCAGCAGCTCGGATAAACGGGGGTTGAACACTGAAGCTTTCTTT	CASSSDKRGLNTEAFF
TRBJ1-6	TRBV4-1	NA	NA	TGCGCCAGCAGCCAAGAAACGCCGGTTGGGACCACGGGTTCACCCCTCCACTTT	CASSQETPVGTTGSPLHF
TRBJ1-6	TRBV6-5	NA	NA	TGTGCCAGCCGGACAGAGAGCTCCTATAATTCACCCCTCCACTTT	CASRTESSYNSPLHF
TRBJ2-1	TRBV5-1	NA	NA	TGCGCCAGCAGCTTGGGGTGGATAGCGGCCAACAATGAGCAGTTCTTC	CASSLGWIAANNEQFF
TRBJ2-7	TRBV27	NA	NA	TGTGCCAGCAGTTTCAAGGGGACGCACGAGCAGTACTTC	CASSFKGTHEQYF
TRBJ2-1	TRBV7-3	NA	NA	TGTGCCAGCGCGAGATCAGAGGGGGAAAGCTCCTACAATGAGCAGTTCTTC	CASARSEGESSYNEQFF
TRBJ2-5	TRBV18	NA	NA	TGTGCCAGCTCACCGGGGAAGGCCCAGTACTTC	CASSPGKAQYF
TRBJ2-1	TRBV6-5	NA	NA	TGTGCCAGCAGTTACTCAGGGGGTCAACTTTACAATGAGCAGTTCTTC	CASSYSGGQLYNEQFF
TRBJ2-1	TRBV15	TRBD1	NA	TGTGCCACCAGCAGCAGACAGGGCCGAAGTGCGCAGTTCTTC	CATSSRQGRSAQFF
TRBJ1-6	TRBV6-6	TRBD1	NA	TGTGCCAGCAGTTACGGACAGGGCAGGGATTCACCCCTCCACTTT	CASSYGQGRDSPLHF
TRBJ2-1	TRBV10-2	TRBD1	NA	TGCGCCAGCAGATCCGGGACAGGGATAAATGAGCAGTTCTTC	CASRSGTGINEQFF
TRBJ2-7	TRBV19	TRBD1	NA	TGTGCCAGTAGTGGACAGGGGGGTAACGAGCAGTACTTC	CASSGQGGNEQYF
TRBJ1-1	TRBV7-9	NA	NA	TGTGCCAGCAGCTTACGGGGGGAGGATACTGAAGCTTTCTTT	CASSLRGEDTEAFF
TRBJ1-1	TRBV30	NA	once	TGTGCCTGGACCCTAAGGGAGGGTATGAACACTGAAGCTTTCTTT	CAWTLREGMNTEAFF
TRBJ2-2	TRBV7-3	NA	NA	TGTGCCAGCAGCTTAAACCCCACGGGACACGCGAACACCGGGGAGCTGTTTTTT	CASSLNPTGHANTGELFF
TRBJ2-1	TRBV5-1	NA	few	TGCGCCAGCAGCTTATCTGGACAGCATGGTAATGAGCAGTTCTTC	CASSLSGQHGNEQFF
TRBJ2-7	TRBV2	TRBD1	once	TGTGCCAGCAGCGAAAGGACAGGGATATACGAGCAGTACTTC	CASSERTGIYEQYF
TRBJ2-7	TRBV28	NA	few	TGTGCCAGCAGTTTGTTAGGAGGGTTCGGCGAGCAGTACTTC	CASSLLGGFGEQYF
TRBJ2-2	TRBV7-3	NA	NA	TGTGCCAGCAGCTTACTGAGCGCGAACACCGGGGAGCTGTTTTTT	CASSLLSANTGELFF
TRBJ2-2	TRBV28	TRBD1	few	TGTGCCAGCAGTCCCCCAGGACAGGGGACCGGGGAGCTGTTTTTT	CASSPPGQGTGELFF
TRBJ2-6	TRBV2	TRBD1	once	TGTGCCAGCAGTGAACAGGGGGCTGGGGCCAACGTCCTGACTTTC	CASSEQGAGANVLTF
TRBJ2-7	TRBV7-2	TRBD2	medium-sized	TGTGCCAGCAGCTTTCGAGATCCAGCGGGAGGGCCTACCTACGAGCAGTACTTC	CASSFRDPAGGPTYEQYF
TRBJ1-5	TRBV29-1	NA	NA	TGCAGCGTTGCTTCTGAAAATCAGCCCCAGCATTTT	CSVASENQPQHF
TRBJ2-7	TRBV7-9	NA	NA	TGTGCCAGCAGCCAATTAGCCGGGTCCTACGAGCAGTACTTC	CASSQLAGSYEQYF
TRBJ2-3	TRBV5-1	NA	NA	TGCGCCAGCAGCTTGGTAGCCAGGGGAGGGGATACGCAGTATTTT	CASSLVARGGDTQYF
TRBJ1-1	TRBV6-5	NA	NA	TGTGCCAGCAGTTTTAGGGAAGGGGGAGCTTTCTTT	CASSFREGGAFF
TRBJ1-2	TRBV7-3	NA	NA	TGTGCCAGCAGCTTAACTTCCGGTCCCAACTATGGCTACACCTTC	CASSLTSGPNYGYTF
TRBJ2-1	TRBV9	TRBD2	NA	TGTGCCAGCAGCGCACGACTAGCGGGAGCCAATGAGCAGTTCTTC	CASSARLAGANEQFF
TRBJ1-5	TRBV18	TRBD1	medium-sized	TGTGCCAGCTCACCACCGGGACCCAGGGGGTATCAGCCCCAGCATTTT	CASSPPGPRGYQPQHF
TRBJ2-7	TRBV30	NA	NA	TGTGCCTGGAGTGACAGGAGCTCCTACGAGCAGTACTTC	CAWSDRSSYEQYF
TRBJ2-7	TRBV4-1	TRBD1	NA	TGCGCCAGCAGCCAAGCTGGGACAGGCGTTCGCGAGCAGTACTTC	CASSQAGTGVREQYF
TRBJ2-2	TRBV7-9	NA	NA	TGTGCCAGCAGCTTAGGAGCCTGGACCGGGGAGCTGTTTTTT	CASSLGAWTGELFF
TRBJ1-3	TRBV10-3	NA	once	TGTGCCATCAGAAGGACGATCTCTGGAAACACCATATATTTT	CAIRRTISGNTIYF
TRBJ2-3	TRBV28	TRBD2	NA	TGTGCCAGCAGTCGGCCCGGACTAGAGTCAGATACGCAGTATTTT	CASSRPGLESDTQYF
TRBJ1-5	TRBV28	NA	once	TGTGCCAGCAGTTTGTACAGGAACAGGGTAGGTCAGCCCCAGCATTTT	CASSLYRNRVGQPQHF
TRBJ2-7	TRBV7-9	NA	NA	TGTGCCAGCAGCTTAGGCTATCCAGCTAACTACGAGCAGTACTTC	CASSLGYPANYEQYF
TRBJ1-2	TRBV19	TRBD1	NA	TGTGCCAGTAGTGTCCGGGACAGACGAGACTATGGCTACACCTTC	CASSVRDRRDYGYTF
TRBJ1-3	TRBV6-5	NA	NA	TGTGCCAGCAGACGTGGGGGCATTGGAAACACCATATATTTT	CASRRGGIGNTIYF
TRBJ1-1	TRBV18	NA	NA	TGTGCCAGCTCACCGGACCTGTGGACTGAAGCTTTCTTT	CASSPDLWTEAFF
TRBJ2-7	TRBV6-5	TRBD1	NA	TGTGCCAGCAGGGGCCGGACAGGGCCTAGCGAGCAGTACTTC	CASRGRTGPSEQYF
TRBJ2-7	TRBV6-1	NA	NA	TGTGCCAGCAGAGACCGGGTTGGGTTGTGGGAGCAGTACTTC	CASRDRVGLWEQYF
TRBJ1-1	TRBV6-6	TRBD1	once	TGTGCCAGCAGTCACGGACAGGCGACTGAAGCTTTCTTT	CASSHGQATEAFF
TRBJ1-1	TRBV10-3	NA	NA	TGTGCCATCAGTGAGTCGTTAGGGAAGGAGGGGAACACTGAAGCTTTCTTT	CAISESLGKEGNTEAFF
TRBJ2-1	TRBV7-3	NA	NA	TGTGCCAGCAGCTTAGGCCCTTCGCATGAGCAGTTCTTC	CASSLGPSHEQFF
TRBJ1-1	TRBV19	TRBD1	NA	TGTGCCAGTACCTCCGACAGGGGGCTGTTTGGAGCTTTCTTT	CASTSDRGLFGAFF
TRBJ2-3	TRBV28	TRBD2	NA	TGTGCCAGCAGGGGGGGGTTTGGAGATACGCAGTATTTT	CASRGGFGDTQYF
TRBJ2-5	TRBV7-2	TRBD1	NA	TGTGCCATCCCGGACAGGGGGCAAGAGACCCAGTACTTC	CAIPDRGQETQYF
TRBJ2-3	TRBV6-1	NA	NA	TGTGCCAGCAGTGAAGATTTAGGAGATACGCAGTATTTT	CASSEDLGDTQYF
TRBJ2-4	TRBV11-2	NA	NA	TGTGCCAGCAGCTTAGGGACAGCCAAAAACATTCAGTACTTC	CASSLGTAKNIQYF
TRBJ1-1	TRBV9	NA	once	TGTGCCAGCAGCGTAGGAGGTATGACGAACACTGAAGCTTTCTTT	CASSVGGMTNTEAFF
TRBJ2-7	TRBV9	TRBD2	NA	TGTGCCAGCAGCGGGACTAGCGGGAGGGGGATTTACGAGCAGTACTTC	CASSGTSGRGIYEQYF
TRBJ2-5	TRBV4-2	TRBD2	NA	TGTGCCAGCAGCGGGGGGGACCGAGAGACCCAGTACTTC	CASSGGDRETQYF
TRBJ1-1	TRBV30	TRBD1	NA	TGTGCCTGGAGTGTATTAGAACAGGGGAGAGGAGCTTTCTTT	CAWSVLEQGRGAFF
TRBJ1-5	TRBV6-6	NA	once	TGTGCCAGCAGTTACATTGGGGGCAATCAGCCCCAGCATTTT	CASSYIGGNQPQHF